This passage covers 30 T cell receptor beta chains from one sample sequenced in a study of T cell repertoires in cytomegalovirus infection (dated by TCRdb to between 2017 and 2020). Data came from an Illumina HiSeq 1500. The public reads were reprocessed in TCRdb via fastp at Q25 and MiXCR, keeping in-frame beta chains. Under each unique CDR3 protein, matching rows form one entry showing the most common genes and DNA. This sample holds approximately 500,000 distinct CDR3 sequences; approximately 17% were observed only once. The ten most abundant clones make up more than 20% of the sample. Source material: CD8+ T cells from PBMCs. These receptors were taken from a human donor in good health (CMV status not recorded). Some clones in this sample may be carry-over from other donors' samples.

V is TRBV27 and J is TRBJ2-7; 7 nucleotides agree with TRBD1. CDR1 and CDR2 (germline): MNHEY, SMNVEV (reference sequence). After removal of 0 bases from V and 1 base from J, the junction contained 6 bases not matched to a gene. CDR3 length: 16 residues. The CDR3 sequence: CASSLSIGTVSYEQYF. DNA of the CDR3: TGTGCCAGCAGTTTATCGATAGGGACAGTTTCCTACGAGCAGTACTTC.

This clonotype was counted ten times or more. The V and J genes are TRBV19 and TRBJ1-1; perhaps TRBD1 as D (5 bases). The CDR3 loop spans 15 amino acids. The V end lost 2 bases, the J end lost 0 bases, and 10 bases lay between the germline ends. Germline CDR1 and CDR2: LNHDA and SQIVND (reference sequence). The CDR3 is CASSIKGIMNTEAFF. The CDR3 DNA follows: TGTGCCAGTAGTATAAAGGGGATCATGAACACTGAAGCTTTCTTT. Combining the CDR3 with reference TRBV19 and TRBJ1-1 gives the whole variable domain DGGITQSPKYLFRKEGQNVTLSCEQNLNHDAMYWYRQDPGQGLRLIYYSQIVNDFQKGDIAEGYSVSREKKESFPLTVTSAQKNPTAFYLCASSIKGIMNTEAFFGQGTRLTVV.

V and J are TRBV9 and TRBJ2-1; no clear D gene. The CDR3 totals 14 residues. CDR1 SGDLS and CDR2 YYNGEE come from the germline V gene. Trimming took off 0 bases at V and 9 bases at J, with 13 bases between the two ends. CDR3 amino acids: CASSVGTGESEQFF. As DNA, the CDR3 is TGTGCCAGCAGCGTAGGAACCGGAGAAAGTGAGCAGTTCTTC.

The chain recombines TRBV25-1 with TRBJ2-3; D not certain. Germline loops: CDR1 MGHDK, CDR2 SYGVNS. CDR3 length: 14 amino acids. The V end was cut by 0 bases, the J end by 2 bases, with 6 bases between. This chain's CDR3 is CASSEYTLTDTQYF. DNA of the CDR3: TGTGCCAGCAGTGAATATACCCTCACAGATACGCAGTATTTT.

This clonotype was recorded at least ten times. This may stem from a read error, because a much larger clone lies one nucleotide away. The rearrangement uses TRBV6-6 and TRBJ2-2; D is ambiguous. CDR1 is MNHNY, CDR2 SVGAGI, per germline (reference sequence). Between the trimmed V and J ends, which lost 7 bases and 5 bases, there was a span of 5 bases. This CDR3 region has 11 residues. Here the CDR3 reads CASTLTGELFF. CDR3 nucleotide sequence: TGTGCCAGCACCTTAACCGGGGAGCTGTTTTTT.

This clonotype was counted a few times. V usage is TRBV13 and J usage is TRBJ1-1, with D possibly TRBD1 on 6 matching bases. Germline lookup yields CDR1 PRHDT and CDR2 FYEKMQ (reference sequence). Between the trimmed V and J ends, which lost 2 bases and 0 bases, there was a span of 22 bases. The CDR3 totals 19 residues. The CDR3 DNA follows: TGTGCCAGCAGCTTAAGCCCCTCCCGCAGGGGCCATCTGAACACTGAAGCTTTCTTT. Protein sequence: CASSLSPSRRGHLNTEAFF. The full variable domain, its missing parts supplied by reference TRBV13 and TRBJ1-1, is AAGVIQSPRHLIKEKRETATLKCYPIPRHDTVYWYQQGPGQDPQFLISFYEKMQSDKGSIPDRFSAQQFSDYHSELNMSSLELGDSALYFCASSLSPSRRGHLNTEAFFGQGTRLTVV.

This clonotype was counted many times. This chain uses TRBV7-9 with TRBJ2-1; TRBD1 aligns across 8 bases. The CDR3 has 16 residues. Germline assignment: CDR1 SEHNR and CDR2 FQNEAQ (reference sequence). The V and J ends lost 4 bases and 12 bases, in that order; junction bases with no gene match: 17. DNA of the CDR3: TGTGCCAGCAGCTCGAACTCCGGGACAGGTCGAGGGGCGCAGTTCTTC. Amino acid sequence: CASSSNSGTGRGAQFF.

This clonotype came up many times. J is TRBJ2-1 and V is TRBV28; D is ambiguous. Looked up from germline, CDR1 is MDHEN and CDR2 is SYDVKM. V lost 3 bases and J 1 base, leaving 1 base between the germline ends. This CDR3 region has 12 residues. Here the CDR3 DNA reads TGTGCCAGCAGTTTTTCCTACAATGAGCAGTTCTTC. This encodes CASSFSYNEQFF. The variable domain in full, completed from reference TRBV28 and TRBJ2-1, reads DVKVTQSSRYLVKRTGEKVFLECVQDMDHENMFWYRQDPGLGLRLIYFSYDVKMKEKGDIPEGYSVSREKKERFSLILESASTNQTSMYLCASSFSYNEQFFGPGTRLTVL.

This rearrangement joins TRBV7-3 to TRBJ2-3; D not certain. This CDR3 has 14 amino acids. CDR1 and CDR2 from the germline V gene are SGHTA and FQGTGA. The V and J ends lost 5 bases and 4 bases respectively, with 13 bases between them. CDR3 DNA: TGTGCCAGCAGCCCGTACAGTATGGCAGATACGCAGTATTTT. Amino acid sequence: CASSPYSMADTQYF.

The chain links TRBV5-4 to TRBJ2-7, with 7 bases matching TRBD1. CDR1 and CDR2 from the germline V gene are SGHNT and YYREEE (reference sequence). V was clipped by 4 bases and J by 0 bases; unmatched bases: 7. The CDR3 runs to 15 residues. The CDR3 DNA reads TGTGCCAGCAGCATCAACTGGGACAGCTCCTACGAGCAGTACTTC. Amino acids: CASSINWDSSYEQYF.

A few counts support this clonotype. The chain is built from TRBV19 and TRBJ1-4; the D gene is possibly TRBD1 (6 bases). Trimming cost V 7 bases and J 8 bases, with 17 bases left between them. Germline V gene sequence: CDR1 LNHDA, CDR2 SQIVND (reference sequence). The CDR3 consists of 14 residues. CDR3 in amino acids: CASNGVGAWEKLFF. The DNA for the CDR3 is TGTGCCAGTAATGGTGTGGGGGCATGGGAAAAACTGTTTTTT. The full variable domain, its missing parts supplied by reference TRBV19 and TRBJ1-4, is DGGITQSPKYLFRKEGQNVTLSCEQNLNHDAMYWYRQDPGQGLRLIYYSQIVNDFQKGDIAEGYSVSREKKESFPLTVTSAQKNPTAFYLCASNGVGAWEKLFFGSGTQLSVL.

Note on this clonotype: Without the conserved terminal phenylalanine or tryptophan, this CDR3 likely stems from a read error. The CDR3 nucleotides read TGTGCCAGTAGTATAGAAGGGACCCGGTTAGTTGACAATGAGCAGTTCTTA. Encoded protein: CASSIEGTRLVDNEQFL. This rearrangement joins TRBV19 to TRBJ2-1; tentatively, D is TRBD1 or TRBD2 (5 bases each). The CDR3 is 17 residues long. CDR1 and CDR2 from the germline V gene are LNHDA and SQIVND (reference sequence). The V end was cut by 0 bases, the J end by 5 bases, with 17 bases between.

The DNA of the CDR3 is TGTGCCAGCATCGCGACCTCGGGGCTAGACTCCTACGAGCAGTACTTC. Translation: CASIATSGLDSYEQYF. V and J are TRBV14 and TRBJ2-7; TRBD1 or TRBD2 may be the D gene (5 bases each). CDR3 size: 16 residues. The germline V and J ends were trimmed by 7 bases and 0 bases, with 19 bases remaining between them. Germline V gene data show CDR1 as SGHDN and CDR2 as FVKESK.

There are many counts of this clonotype. The chain's CDR3 is CATAVAGRNTGELFF. The DNA of the CDR3 is TGTGCCACCGCCGTTGCGGGACGGAACACCGGGGAGCTGTTTTTT. The chain couples TRBV15 to TRBJ2-2; D is possibly TRBD2 (6 bases). This CDR3 spans 15 amino acids. V was cut by 8 bases and J by 1 base, with 14 bases left in between. The germline V gene has CDR1 LNHNV and CDR2 YYDKDF (reference sequence).

This clonotype was counted a few times. J is TRBJ1-5 and V is TRBV19; no clear D. Germline CDR1 reads LNHDA; CDR2 reads SQIVND (reference sequence). With 5 bases removed from V and 11 bases from J, the gap between germline ends came to 7 bases. The CDR3 runs 10 residues. The CDR3 DNA sequence: TGTGCCAGTAGTGGGCCAGCCCAGCATTTT. Protein product: CASSGPAQHF.

This clonotype was counted ten times or more. The CDR3 nucleotides read TGTGCCAGCAGTTATACTTACAGGGGGCTCGGGCCTACTCCGGCTCTATCTGGGGCCAACGTCCTGACTTTC. It codes for CASSYTYRGLGPTPALSGANVLTF. The V and J genes are TRBV27 and TRBJ2-6, with TRBD1 matching 9 bases. After removal of 4 bases from V and 1 base from J, the junction contained 26 bases not matched to a gene. This CDR3 is 24 amino acids long. The germline gives CDR1 MNHEY, CDR2 SMNVEV (reference sequence).

This clonotype occurred many times. The V call is TRBV6-5, the J call TRBJ2-7; tentative D call: TRBD1 (5 bases). CDR1 and CDR2 from the germline V gene are MNHEY and SVGAGI. Deletions cut 2 bases from V and 2 bases from J, with 13 bases between. The CDR3 sequence is 15 residues long. The CDR3 spells CASSYGADGTYEQYF. CDR3 sequence (DNA): TGTGCCAGCAGTTACGGGGCGGACGGAACCTACGAGCAGTACTTC.

This clonotype showed up many times. This chain joins TRBV7-6 and TRBJ2-1; 8 bases fit TRBD2. CDR1 SGHVS and CDR2 FNYEAQ come from the germline V gene. J was trimmed by 0 bases and V by 2 bases; bases with no gene match: 12. This CDR3 comprises 19 residues. CDR3 residues: CASSLRRGAYISSYNEQFF. The CDR3 DNA reads TGTGCCAGCAGCTTAAGGCGGGGGGCCTACATTAGCTCCTACAATGAGCAGTTCTTC.

This clonotype was counted only a few times. V usage is TRBV7-9 and J usage is TRBJ2-2, with TRBD2 matching 11 bases. CDR1 and CDR2 from the germline V gene are SEHNR and FQNEAQ (reference sequence). CDR3 length equals 17 residues. V shed 5 bases and J 0 bases; nucleotides not matched to a gene: 5. CDR3 coding DNA: TGTGCCAGCAGCCTCAGGACTAGCGGGCCGAACACCGGGGAGCTGTTTTTT. Encoded protein: CASSLRTSGPNTGELFF. The full variable domain, completed using reference TRBV7-9 and TRBJ2-2, is DTGVSQNPRHKITKRGQNVTFRCDPISEHNRLYWYRQTLGQGPEFLTYFQNEAQLEKSRLLSDRFSAERPKGSFSTLEIQRTEQGDSAMYLCASSLRTSGPNTGELFFGEGSRLTVL.

This chain links TRBV12-3 or TRBV12-4 with TRBJ2-3; D call uncertain. This CDR3 comprises 13 residues. V was pared by 10 bases and J by 5 bases, with 16 bases between. Written as DNA, the CDR3 is TGTGCCATCCTCCCCCCCAAAGGAGATACGCAGTATTTT. Residues: CAILPPKGDTQYF.

This clonotype was detected many times. The chain joins TRBV6-5 to TRBJ2-7; 11 nucleotides line up with TRBD1. CDR1 and CDR2 (germline): MNHEY, SVGAGI. The CDR3 length is 17 residues. Unmatched junction bases numbered 8, after V lost 0 bases and J lost 4 bases. This CDR3 reads CASSYSVPGTGGYEQYF. CDR3 coding DNA: TGTGCCAGCAGTTACTCCGTCCCCGGGACAGGGGGGTACGAGCAGTACTTC.

This chain connects TRBV14 to TRBJ2-7; no clear D gene. The V gene's germline CDR1 is SGHDN and CDR2 FVKESK. Trimming removed 4 bases from V and 4 bases from J, with 14 bases in between. This CDR3 comprises 14 residues. The CDR3 DNA sequence: TGTGCCAGCAGCCCCTTAGTTACCGCGTACGAGCAGTACTTC. Protein sequence: CASSPLVTAYEQYF.

Ten or more counts support this clonotype. The chain links TRBV28 to TRBJ1-1; the D is unclear. Between the trimmed V and J ends, which lost 3 bases and 1 base, there was a span of 6 bases. This CDR3 contains 13 residues. Germline CDR1 is MDHEN and CDR2 is SYDVKM. CDR3 sequence: CASSFIGNTEAFF. The DNA for the CDR3 is TGTGCCAGCAGTTTTATTGGGAACACTGAAGCTTTCTTT.

This clonotype turned up a few times. This chain links TRBV7-9 with TRBJ2-3; no reliable D call. CDR3 length: 15 amino acids. V lost 1 base and J lost 3, with 11 bases in between. Per the germline V gene, CDR1 is SEHNR and CDR2 is FQNEAQ (reference sequence). In nucleotides, the CDR3 is TGTGCCAGCAGCTTAGGGGCGGAGAGAACAGATACGCAGTATTTT. Translating it yields CASSLGAERTDTQYF. The variable domain in full, completed from reference TRBV7-9 and TRBJ2-3, reads DTGVSQNPRHKITKRGQNVTFRCDPISEHNRLYWYRQTLGQGPEFLTYFQNEAQLEKSRLLSDRFSAERPKGSFSTLEIQRTEQGDSAMYLCASSLGAERTDTQYFGPGTRLTVL.

This clonotype has just a few counts. The rearrangement uses TRBV15 and TRBJ1-1; D is ambiguous. Trimming left V 0 bases short and J 9 bases short, with 11 bases between. Germline CDR1 is LNHNV and CDR2 is YYDKDF (reference sequence). The CDR3 sequence is 13 residues long. CDR3 coding DNA: TGTGCCACCAGCAGAGATCGCGACGGACAAGCTTTCTTT. Translation: CATSRDRDGQAFF.

This rearrangement joins TRBV7-9 to TRBJ2-1; D might be TRBD1 or TRBD2, each matching 5 bases. Trimming stripped 5 bases from V and 12 bases from J, with 23 bases between. The CDR3 spans 15 residues. CDR1 and CDR2 (germline): SEHNR, FQNEAQ (reference sequence). CDR3 sequence: CASSLLGQLAQGQFF. The CDR3 DNA reads TGTGCCAGCAGCCTACTAGGCCAATTAGCCCAGGGGCAGTTCTTC.

This sequence joins TRBV7-4 and TRBJ1-6; D unresolved. Trimming removed 5 bases from V and 7 bases from J, with 6 bases in between. Germline V gene data show CDR1 as SGHVT and CDR2 as SQSDAQ. The CDR3 runs 12 residues. The CDR3 protein is CASSASNSPLHF. The CDR3 DNA reads as TGTGCCAGCAGCGCATCAAATTCACCCCTCCACTTT. The full variable domain, completed using reference TRBV7-4 and TRBJ1-6, is GAGVSQSPRYKVAKRGRDVALRCDSISGHVTLYWYRQTLGQGSEVLTYSQSDAQRDKSGRPSGRFSAERPERSVSTLKIQRTEQGDSAVYLCASSASNSPLHFGNGTRLTVT.

This clonotype came up many times. The chain has TRBV6-2 or TRBV6-3 and TRBJ2-5, with D unresolved. The CDR3 is made up of 13 amino acids. V was trimmed by 6 bases and J by 1 base, leaving 9 bases between them. In germline, CDR1 is MNHEY, CDR2 SVGEGT. As DNA, the CDR3 is TGTGCCAGCAGAAGGGCAGCCCAAGAGACCCAGTACTTC. Translation gives CASRRAAQETQYF.

This clonotype was seen at least ten times. The gene calls are TRBV12-3 or TRBV12-4 and TRBJ2-3; TRBD2 agrees at 14 bases. The CDR3 sequence is 17 residues long. The V segment lost 6 bases and the J segment 5 bases; nucleotides outside the gene matches: 10. The DNA for the CDR3 is TGTGCCAGCAGCCCGACTAGCGGGGGGGTTCGTGGAGATACGCAGTATTTT. Translation: CASSPTSGGVRGDTQYF.

This clonotype appeared many times. The gene calls are TRBV28 and TRBJ2-1; TRBD2 aligns across 14 bases. The CDR3 has 19 residues. V lost 1 base and J lost 8; bases outside the gene matches: 13. The germline V gene has CDR1 MDHEN and CDR2 SYDVKM. CDR3 sequence (DNA): TGTGCCAGCAGTTTATCCCGATGGACTAGCGGGAGGAGAAGGGATGAGCAGTTCTTC. As protein: CASSLSRWTSGRRRDEQFF.